These 9 T cell receptor beta chains share one sample of origin, sequenced in a study of T-cell memory formation after mild COVID-19. MiXCR, run by TCRdb on the 5' RACE reads, gives a single entry per CDR3 protein. Found here are 210,000 or so distinct CDR3 sequences, approximately 16% of them singletons; the top ten hold roughly 2.3%. The sequencing sample was made of PBMCs or a T cell subset sorted from them (not recorded which). The receptors derive from an adult woman who had mild COVID-19 (a few samples of this study predate the infection). Cell type and time point are not known.

This chain joins TRBV6-2 or TRBV6-3 and TRBJ1-2, with TRBD1 identical over 10 bases. CDR3 length equals 15 residues. The germline V gene encodes CDR1 MNHEY and CDR2 SVGEGT. V lost 5 bases to trimming and J lost 5 bases; unmatched junction nucleotides: 8. The CDR3 DNA reads TGTGCCAGCAGTCTGACAGGGGGCTATGGATATGGCTACACCTTC. This encodes CASSLTGGYGYGYTF.

This clonotype turned up a few times. J is TRBJ1-4 and V is TRBV5-6; maybe TRBD1 (5 bases). Trimming removed 2 bases from V and 7 bases from J, with 12 bases in between. Germline CDR1 reads SGHDT; CDR2 reads YYEEEE. The CDR3 is 14 residues long. The CDR3 DNA reads TGTGCCAGCAGCTTATGGGGGAGGAGTGAAAAACTGTTTTTT. Protein: CASSLWGRSEKLFF.

The chain couples TRBV5-1 to TRBJ1-1; D perhaps matches TRBD1 (6 bases). CDR1 SGHRS and CDR2 YFSETQ come from the germline V gene. This CDR3 has 16 residues. V was cut by 4 bases and J by 1 base, with 17 bases left in between. In nucleotides, the CDR3 is TGCGCCAGCAGCCCGCTACCCGGACAGTCGAACACTGAAGCTTTCTTT. It translates to CASSPLPGQSNTEAFF.

Written as DNA, the CDR3 is TGTGCCAGCAGTTTAGGCACTCCCACAGATACGCAGTATTTT. Amino acids: CASSLGTPTDTQYF. V is TRBV12-3 or TRBV12-4 and J is TRBJ2-3, with unresolved D. Trimming took 1 base from V and 2 from J, leaving 7 bases between them. The length of the CDR3 is 14 residues.

This clonotype was picked up many times. The gene calls are TRBV5-1 and TRBJ1-3; perhaps TRBD1 as D (6 bases). The V and J ends lost 0 bases and 0 bases respectively, with 13 bases between them. The germline V gene has CDR1 SGHRS and CDR2 YFSETQ. There are 17 residues in the CDR3. Written as DNA, the CDR3 is TGCGCCAGCAGCTTGGGAGACAGGACTCACTCTGGAAACACCATATATTTT. This gives the protein CASSLGDRTHSGNTIYF. Using reference TRBV5-1 and TRBJ1-3 for the parts outside the CDR3, the full variable domain is KAGVTQTPRYLIKTRGQQVTLSCSPISGHRSVSWYQQTPGQGLQFLFEYFSETQRNKGNFPGRFSGRQFSNSRSEMNVSTLELGDSALYLCASSLGDRTHSGNTIYFGEGSWLTVV.

This chain connects TRBV5-1 to TRBJ1-2; TRBD1 is a possible D gene (6 bases). The CDR3 covers 11 residues. Trimming pared 6 bases from V and 8 bases from J, leaving 11 bases between. From germline, CDR1 is SGHRS and CDR2 YFSETQ. The CDR3: CASTKGGGYTF. CDR3 nucleotides: TGCGCCAGCACCAAGGGGGGCGGCTACACCTTC. The full variable domain, completed using reference TRBV5-1 and TRBJ1-2, is KAGVTQTPRYLIKTRGQQVTLSCSPISGHRSVSWYQQTPGQGLQFLFEYFSETQRNKGNFPGRFSGRQFSNSRSEMNVSTLELGDSALYLCASTKGGGYTFGSGTRLTVV.

This clonotype was counted a few times. The V gene is TRBV4-1, the J gene TRBJ2-3; D possibly corresponds to TRBD2 (7 bases). Germline-derived CDR1 and CDR2 are MGHRA and YSYEKL. The CDR3 is 14 residues long. V was pared by 0 bases and J by 6 bases, with 10 bases between. The DNA of the CDR3 is TGCGCCAGCAGCCAAGAGGGGGGGCGGGATACGCAGTATTTT. Protein sequence: CASSQEGGRDTQYF.

This clonotype occurred a few times. This chain uses TRBV9 with TRBJ2-1; D is uncertain. Trimming cost V 0 bases and J 7 bases, with 26 bases left between them. CDR3 size: 19 residues. The germline CDR1 and CDR2 sequences are SGDLS and YYNGEE. Written as DNA, the CDR3 is TGTGCCAGCAGCGTAGAATCGGCGGTGTCAGGCCCCCTTTCTAATGAGCAGTTCTTC. Encoded protein: CASSVESAVSGPLSNEQFF. Supplemented by reference TRBV9 and TRBJ2-1, the full variable domain reads DSGVTQTPKHLITATGQRVTLRCSPRSGDLSVYWYQQSLDQGLQFLIQYYNGEERAKGNILERFSAQQFPDLHSELNLSSLELGDSALYFCASSVESAVSGPLSNEQFFGPGTRLTVL.

This chain links TRBV18 with TRBJ2-1; D is perhaps TRBD2 (5 bases). Germline CDR1 KGHSH, CDR2 LQKENI. Trimming took 2 bases from V and 4 from J, leaving 18 bases between them. The length of the CDR3 is 17 residues. CDR3 DNA sequence: TGTGCCAGCTCACCAAACGGAGCAGGTGGAGGTTACAATGAGCAGTTCTTC. As protein: CASSPNGAGGGYNEQFF.